These 16 T cell receptor beta chains were sequenced from one sample in a study of T-cell memory formation after mild COVID-19. TCRdb reprocessed the 5' RACE reads via MiXCR and lists one record per CDR3 protein. This sample carries 250,000 to 300,000 distinct CDR3 sequences, around 16% of them seen once, and the ten largest clones take 20% to 25%. The sequenced sample was PBMCs or a T cell subset sorted from them (not recorded which). These TCRs come from a man between 18 and 29 years old who had mild COVID-19 (a few samples of this study predate the infection). Cell type and time point are not known.

The chain joins TRBV18 to TRBJ2-7; D remains ambiguous. The CDR3 is 14 amino acids. V lost 4 bases and J 1 base, leaving 11 bases between the germline ends. The germline gives CDR1 KGHSH, CDR2 LQKENI. Here the CDR3 DNA reads TGTGCCAGCTCACAGGGCCGCGGTTCCTACGAGCAGTACGTC. Its protein product is CASSQGRGSYEQYV.

This sequence joins TRBV7-9 and TRBJ2-2, with D perhaps given as TRBD1 or TRBD2 (5 bases each). Germline V gene data show CDR1 as SEHNR and CDR2 as FQNEAQ (reference sequence). With 8 bases removed from V and 4 bases from J, the gap between germline ends came to 11 bases. The CDR3 spans 13 residues. The chain's CDR3 is CASQRGATGELFF. The CDR3 coding sequence is TGTGCCAGCCAGAGAGGGGCCACCGGGGAGCTGTTTTTT.

The chain combines TRBV19 with TRBJ2-3, with 7 bases lining up with TRBD2. Germline lookup yields CDR1 LNHDA and CDR2 SQIVND (reference sequence). V lost 1 base, J lost 6 bases, and 1 base stayed unmatched. The CDR3 is 13 residues long. In nucleotides, the CDR3 is TGTGCCAGTAGTATAGCGGGGGGTGATACGCAGTATTTT. Its translation: CASSIAGGDTQYF.

The rearrangement links TRBV7-8 to TRBJ2-5; the D gene is possibly TRBD1 (6 bases). The CDR3 is 14 residues long. V shed 7 bases and J shed 0 bases, with 12 bases lying between them. Germline CDR1 reads SGHVS; CDR2 reads FQNEAQ. CDR3 residues: CASTSDSYQETQYF. The CDR3 DNA reads as TGTGCCAGCACGTCGGACAGCTACCAAGAGACCCAGTACTTC.

This chain joins TRBV9 and TRBJ2-5; D possibly corresponds to TRBD2 (5 bases). The germline gives CDR1 SGDLS, CDR2 YYNGEE. This CDR3 is 15 amino acids long. The V gene lost 3 bases and the J gene lost 1 base, with 13 bases spanning the gap. CDR3 sequence (DNA): TGTGCCAGCAGCGGGCGGGCTAGCCCCCAAGAGACCCAGTACTTC. Its protein is CASSGRASPQETQYF.

The J gene is TRBJ2-5, the V gene TRBV18; tentative D call: TRBD1 (6 bases). CDR1 and CDR2 from the germline V gene are KGHSH and LQKENI. This CDR3 has 15 residues. Trimming stripped 5 bases from V and 5 bases from J, with 18 bases between. In DNA form, the CDR3 reads TGTGCCAGCTCAACCGGGACACACAGCCGTGAGACCCAGTACTTC. Its protein is CASSTGTHSRETQYF.

The chain recombines TRBV19 with TRBJ1-2; no clear D. Germline loops: CDR1 LNHDA, CDR2 SQIVND (reference sequence). V shed 5 bases and J shed 7 bases, with 14 bases lying between them. This CDR3 spans 13 amino acids. The CDR3 DNA is TGTGCCAGTAGTTTCACCGGGAGCACTGGCTACACCTTC. It translates to CASSFTGSTGYTF.

With respect to this clonotype: The junction and the germline gene differ at one end; a read error may be behind it. This sequence joins TRBV12-3 or TRBV12-4 and TRBJ2-2; 8 bases are a match to TRBD2. This CDR3 comprises 13 residues. DNA of the CDR3: TGTGCCAGCAGTGTAGCGGGGCACGGGGAGCTGTTTTTT. This translates into CASSVAGHGELFF.

This clonotype was seen more than once but under ten times. V and J are TRBV3-1 and TRBJ2-5, with a tentative D call TRBD2 (5 bases). V shed 0 bases and J shed 7 bases, with 15 bases lying between them. The CDR3 is 15 residues long. CDR1 is LGHDT, CDR2 YNNKEL, per germline (reference sequence). The CDR3 here is CASSQESSGVGTQYF. In DNA, the CDR3 is TGTGCCAGCAGCCAAGAGTCCTCCGGGGTGGGGACCCAGTACTTC.

This clonotype was found a few times. Likely a read error: the CDR3 ends without its conserved phenylalanine or tryptophan. This sequence joins TRBV4-3 and TRBJ2-2, with 7 bases aligning to TRBD2. CDR1 LGHNA and CDR2 YSLEER come from the germline V gene. The CDR3 is made up of 19 amino acids. The V and J ends lost 2 bases and 0 bases, in that order; junction bases with no gene match: 12. The CDR3 DNA reads as TGCGCCAGCAGCCAACATAACGGGGGGATGAAAGCGAACACCGGGGAGCTGTTTTGT. It is translated as CASSQHNGGMKANTGELFC.

The rearrangement joins TRBV2 to TRBJ2-2; 7 nucleotides line up with TRBD1. Germline CDR1 reads SNHLY; CDR2 reads FYNNEI. This CDR3 contains 14 residues. With 10 bases clipped from V and 4 bases from J, the junction kept 9 bases outside the gene matches. CDR3 coding DNA: TGTGCCACCCGACAGGGAGTTGGCACCGGGGAGCTGTTTTTT. It yields the protein CATRQGVGTGELFF.

This clonotype has a handful of counts. The V gene is TRBV4-3, the J gene TRBJ2-5; the D gene could be TRBD1 or TRBD2 (5 bases each). V gave up 1 base and J gave up 8 bases, with 23 bases separating them. The CDR3 extends over 17 amino acids. Germline CDR1 reads LGHNA; CDR2 reads YSLEER. The CDR3 sequence is CASSQGVRDPISTTQYF. The DNA for the CDR3 is TGCGCCAGCAGCCAAGGAGTCCGGGACCCGATAAGTACAACCCAGTACTTC.

This clonotype was seen only a few times. V usage is TRBV6-4 and J usage is TRBJ2-5, with 12 positions matching TRBD2. The CDR3 spans 15 residues. Trimming removed 7 bases from V and 0 bases from J; junction bases left unmatched: 3. Germline CDR1 is MRHNA and CDR2 is SNTAGT. The CDR3 DNA reads TGTGCCAGCACCAGACTAGCGGGGGACCAAGAGACCCAGTACTTC. This codes for CASTRLAGDQETQYF.

The rearrangement uses TRBV6-2 or TRBV6-3 and TRBJ2-1; D is perhaps TRBD1 (6 bases). The V end was cut by 2 bases, the J end by 4 bases, with 21 bases between. Germline V gene sequence: CDR1 MNHEY, CDR2 SVGEGT. This CDR3 has 18 residues. The chain's CDR3 is CASSYPRQIRGRYNEQFF. CDR3 sequence (DNA): TGTGCCAGCAGTTACCCGCGCCAAATCAGGGGACGGTACAATGAGCAGTTCTTC.

The chain is built from TRBV4-3 and TRBJ1-2; 8 bases agree with TRBD1. CDR1 and CDR2 from the germline V gene are LGHNA and YSLEER. The CDR3 is 17 residues long. The V and J ends lost 4 bases and 0 bases, in that order; junction bases with no gene match: 10. Here the CDR3 reads CASSRFEDRVTNYGYTF. The CDR3 bases are TGCGCCAGCAGCCGCTTTGAGGACAGGGTAACTAACTATGGCTACACCTTC.

This clonotype was detected only a few times. V gene TRBV20-1 combines with J gene TRBJ2-7; TRBD1 is a possible D gene (5 bases). Between the trimmed V and J ends, which lost 0 bases and 3 bases, there was a span of 12 bases. The V gene's germline CDR1 is DFQATT and CDR2 SNEGSKA (reference sequence). The CDR3 spans 14 residues. CDR3 coding DNA: TGCAGTGCTAGAGAGGCCCTAGACAGCTACGAGCAGTACGTC. It is translated as CSAREALDSYEQYV.